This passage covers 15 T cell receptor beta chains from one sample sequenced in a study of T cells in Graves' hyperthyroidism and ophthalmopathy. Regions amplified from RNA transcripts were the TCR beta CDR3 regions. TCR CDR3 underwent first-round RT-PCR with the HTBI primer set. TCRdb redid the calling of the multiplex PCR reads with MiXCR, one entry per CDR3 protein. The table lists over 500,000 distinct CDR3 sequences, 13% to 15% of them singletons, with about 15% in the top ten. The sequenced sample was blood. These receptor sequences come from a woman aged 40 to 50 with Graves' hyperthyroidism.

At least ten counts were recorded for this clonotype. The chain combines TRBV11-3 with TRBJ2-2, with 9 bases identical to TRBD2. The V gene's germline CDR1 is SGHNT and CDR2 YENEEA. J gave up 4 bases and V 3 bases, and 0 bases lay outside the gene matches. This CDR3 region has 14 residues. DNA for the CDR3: TGTGCCAGCAGCTTTAGCGGGAGCACCGGGGAGCTGTTTTTT. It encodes CASSFSGSTGELFF.

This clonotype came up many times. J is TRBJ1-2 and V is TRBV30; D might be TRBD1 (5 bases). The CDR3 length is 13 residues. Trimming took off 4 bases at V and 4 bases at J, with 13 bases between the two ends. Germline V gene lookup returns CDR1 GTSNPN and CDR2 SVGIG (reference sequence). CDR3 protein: CAWTLSGPYGYTF. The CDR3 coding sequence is TGTGCCTGGACGTTATCGGGGCCCTATGGCTACACCTTC.

The CDR3 loop reads CASSLAVAGGTYNEQFF. CDR3 in DNA: TGTGCCAGCAGCTTGGCGGTAGCGGGGGGCACCTACAATGAGCAGTTCTTC. V and J are TRBV5-5 and TRBJ2-1; 10 bases align to TRBD2. Germline V gene lookup returns CDR1 SGHKS and CDR2 YYEKEE (reference sequence). The J segment lost 2 bases and the V segment lost 0 bases, leaving 5 bases of the junction unmatched. The CDR3 extends over 17 amino acids.

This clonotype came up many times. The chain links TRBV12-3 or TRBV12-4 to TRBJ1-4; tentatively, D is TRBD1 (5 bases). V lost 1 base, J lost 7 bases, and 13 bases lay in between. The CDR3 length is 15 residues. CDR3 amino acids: CASSLGFGAGEKLFF. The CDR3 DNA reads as TGTGCCAGCAGTTTAGGTTTCGGGGCGGGTGAAAAACTGTTTTTT.

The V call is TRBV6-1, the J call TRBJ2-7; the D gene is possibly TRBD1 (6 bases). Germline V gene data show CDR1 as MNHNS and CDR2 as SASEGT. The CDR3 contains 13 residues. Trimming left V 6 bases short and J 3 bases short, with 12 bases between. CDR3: CASRLRTDYEQYF. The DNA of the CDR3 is TGTGCCAGCAGACTCAGGACAGACTACGAGCAGTACTTC.

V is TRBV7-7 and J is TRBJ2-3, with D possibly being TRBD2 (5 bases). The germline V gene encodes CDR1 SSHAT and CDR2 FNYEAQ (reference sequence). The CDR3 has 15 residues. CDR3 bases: TGTGCTAGCTCCTTACTAGATTCTAGCACAGATACGCAGTATTTT. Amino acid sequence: CASSLLDSSTDTQYF.

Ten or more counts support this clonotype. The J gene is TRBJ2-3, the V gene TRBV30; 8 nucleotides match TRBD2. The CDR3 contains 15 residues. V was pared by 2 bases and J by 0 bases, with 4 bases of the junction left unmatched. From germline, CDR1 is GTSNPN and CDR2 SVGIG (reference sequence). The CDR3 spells CAWSLSSGSTDTQYF. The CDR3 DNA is TGTGCCTGGAGTTTGTCTAGCGGGAGCACAGATACGCAGTATTTT.

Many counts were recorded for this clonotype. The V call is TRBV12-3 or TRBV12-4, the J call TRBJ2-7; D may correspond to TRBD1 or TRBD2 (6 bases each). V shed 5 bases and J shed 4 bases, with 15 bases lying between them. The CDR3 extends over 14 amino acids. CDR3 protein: CASSEGGPGYEQYF. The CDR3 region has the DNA TGTGCCAGCAGTGAAGGGGGGCCAGGGTACGAGCAGTACTTC.

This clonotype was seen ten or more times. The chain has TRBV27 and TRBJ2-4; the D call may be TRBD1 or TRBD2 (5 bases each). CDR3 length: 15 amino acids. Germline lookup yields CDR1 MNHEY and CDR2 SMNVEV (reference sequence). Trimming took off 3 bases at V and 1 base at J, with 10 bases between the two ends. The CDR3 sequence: CASSLGEGAKNIQYF. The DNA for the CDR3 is TGTGCCAGCAGTTTGGGTGAGGGGGCCAAAAACATTCAGTACTTC.

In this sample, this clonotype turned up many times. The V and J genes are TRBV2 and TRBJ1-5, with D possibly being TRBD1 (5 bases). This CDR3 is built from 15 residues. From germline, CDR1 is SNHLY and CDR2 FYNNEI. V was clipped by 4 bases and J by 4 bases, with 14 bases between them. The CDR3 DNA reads TGTGCCAGCAGTGGGGACGAACCCTATAATCAGCCCCAGCATTTT. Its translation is CASSGDEPYNQPQHF.

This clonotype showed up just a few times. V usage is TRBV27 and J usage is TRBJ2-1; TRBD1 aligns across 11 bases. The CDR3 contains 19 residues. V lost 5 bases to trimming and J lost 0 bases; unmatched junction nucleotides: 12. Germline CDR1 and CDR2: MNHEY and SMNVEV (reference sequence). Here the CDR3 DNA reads TGTGCCAGCAGTCCACGGACAGGGGGCCTAATGAGCTCCTACAATGAGCAGTTCTTC. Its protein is CASSPRTGGLMSSYNEQFF.

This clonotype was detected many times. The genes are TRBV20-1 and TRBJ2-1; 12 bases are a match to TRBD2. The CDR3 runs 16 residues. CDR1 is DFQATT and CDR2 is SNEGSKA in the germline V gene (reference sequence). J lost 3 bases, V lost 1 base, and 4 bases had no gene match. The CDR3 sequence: CSARGGLAGSYNEQFF. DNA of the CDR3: TGCAGTGCTAGAGGGGGACTAGCGGGCAGCTACAATGAGCAGTTCTTC.

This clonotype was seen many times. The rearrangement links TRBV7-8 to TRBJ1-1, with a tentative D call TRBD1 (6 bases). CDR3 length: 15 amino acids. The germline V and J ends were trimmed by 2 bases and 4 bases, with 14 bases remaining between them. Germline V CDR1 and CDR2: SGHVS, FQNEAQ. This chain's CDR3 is CASSLRSGAGTEAFF. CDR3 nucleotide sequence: TGTGCCAGCAGCTTAAGGTCAGGGGCCGGCACTGAAGCTTTCTTT.

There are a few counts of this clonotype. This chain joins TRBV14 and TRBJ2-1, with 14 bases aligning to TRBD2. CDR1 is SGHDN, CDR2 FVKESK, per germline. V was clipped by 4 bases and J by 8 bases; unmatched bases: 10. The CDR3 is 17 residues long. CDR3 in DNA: TGTGCCAGCAGCCTTAGACTAGCGGGAGGGGTTAACGATGAGCAGTTCTTC. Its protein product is CASSLRLAGGVNDEQFF. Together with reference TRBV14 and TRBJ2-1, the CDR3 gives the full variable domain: EAGVTQFPSHSVIEKGQTVTLRCDPISGHDNLYWYRRVMGKEIKFLLHFVKESKQDESGMPNNRFLAERTGGTYSTLKVQPAELEDSGVYFCASSLRLAGGVNDEQFFGPGTRLTVL.

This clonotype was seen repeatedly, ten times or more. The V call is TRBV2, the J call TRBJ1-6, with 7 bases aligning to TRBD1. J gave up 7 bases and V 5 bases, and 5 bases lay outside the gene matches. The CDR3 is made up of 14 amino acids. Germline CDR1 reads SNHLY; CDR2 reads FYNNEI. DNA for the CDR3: TGTGCCAGCAGTACGGGACAGCCGAATTCACCCCTCCACTTT. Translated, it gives CASSTGQPNSPLHF.